What follows are 7 T cell receptor beta chains derived from one specimen sequenced in a study of T cell changes during pregnancy in multiple sclerosis. The assay was immunoSEQ multiplex PCR, and TCRdb's table has in-frame clones only and misses some. The sample carries tens of thousands of clones, about 90% recorded once. The source was CD4+ T cells from peripheral blood mononuclear cells, collected in the second trimester of pregnancy. The receptor source for this set is a female donor with multiple sclerosis, enrolled in a pregnancy study.

The chain has TRBV5-1 and TRBJ2-2, with 9 bases that match TRBD1. J gave up 3 bases and V 4 bases, and 4 bases lay outside the gene matches. This CDR3 has 15 residues. The germline V gene encodes CDR1 SGHRS and CDR2 YFSETQ. As DNA, the CDR3 is TGCGCCAGCAGCCTAAGGACAGGGGACACCGGGGAGCTGTTTTTT. Translated, it gives CASSLRTGDTGELFF.

The chain is built from TRBV5-6 and TRBJ2-3; 7 nucleotides align to TRBD1. Germline-derived CDR1 and CDR2 are SGHDT and YYEEEE. The CDR3 runs to 15 residues. J lost 2 bases, V lost 1 base, and 4 bases had no gene match. As DNA, the CDR3 is TGTGCCAGCAGCTTGTTGGGGACAGCCACAGATACGCAGTATTTT. It encodes CASSLLGTATDTQYF.

The chain couples TRBV18 to TRBJ2-7; possibly TRBD1 for D (5 bases). V was shortened by 4 bases and J by 3 bases, with 16 bases between the two germline ends. From germline, CDR1 is KGHSH and CDR2 LQKENI. The CDR3 totals 15 residues. For the CDR3, the DNA is TGTGCCAGCTCACAGCCGGGCTTAAGGGGCTACGAGCAGTACTTC. Protein: CASSQPGLRGYEQYF.

CDR3 in amino acids: CASSRTGNTGELFF. CDR3 nucleotide sequence: TGTGCCAGTAGTAGGACAGGGAACACCGGGGAGCTGTTTTTT. The rearrangement joins TRBV19 to TRBJ2-2; 7 nucleotides match TRBD1. With 4 bases clipped from V and 1 base from J, the junction kept 0 bases outside the gene matches. Germline V gene data show CDR1 as LNHDA and CDR2 as SQIVND (reference sequence). This CDR3 spans 14 amino acids. Variable domain in full (rest from reference TRBV19 and TRBJ2-2): DGGITQSPKYLFRKEGQNVTLSCEQNLNHDAMYWYRQDPGQGLRLIYYSQIVNDFQKGDIAEGYSVSREKKESFPLTVTSAQKNPTAFYLCASSRTGNTGELFFGEGSRLTVL.

V usage is TRBV5-6 and J usage is TRBJ2-7, with TRBD1 matching over 8 bases. CDR1 is SGHDT, CDR2 YYEEEE, per germline. The CDR3 is 14 amino acids. V lost 4 bases, J lost 4 bases, and 7 bases stayed unmatched. The DNA for the CDR3 is TGTGCCAGCAGCGTTCGGGACAGGTTGTACGAGCAGTACTTC. Protein: CASSVRDRLYEQYF.

The chain has TRBV6-6 and TRBJ1-1; no firm D call. This CDR3 comprises 13 residues. Trimming removed 8 bases from V and 3 bases from J, with 13 bases in between. In germline, CDR1 is MNHNY, CDR2 SVGAGI (reference sequence). The CDR3 nucleotides read TGTGCCAGCTTACTCCGGGGAGACACTGAAGCTTTCTTT. Its translation is CASLLRGDTEAFF.

CDR3 sequence: CASSGIASGRAGNEQFF. The CDR3 DNA sequence: TGTGCCAGCAGCGGCATAGCTAGCGGGAGGGCCGGAAATGAGCAGTTCTTC. The rearrangement joins TRBV5-6 to TRBJ2-1; 12 bases align to TRBD2. The CDR3 has 17 residues. The germline CDR1 and CDR2 sequences are SGHDT and YYEEEE. V trimming: 4 bases; J trimming: 7 bases; junction bases outside the gene matches: 12.